This T cell receptor beta chain is from a study of T cell clonotyping in hematopoietic cell transplantation. The CDR3 has 12 residues. V dropped 1 base and J dropped 6 bases, with 6 bases sitting between them. Germline V CDR1 and CDR2: SGHVS, FQNEAQ. The time point denotes: recipient sample about 28 days before transplant, after cytoreduction. Measured with immunoSEQ multiplex PCR; TCRdb has only the in-frame clones, and not every one. This table has roughly 49,000 clones, just over 85% appearing once. General study results and limits: After transplant, recipient diversity fell while pathologically expanded clonotypes grew through day 180.

As regards this clone: The antigen is undetermined.

The sequences come from peripheral blood mononuclear cells, collected before stem cell transplant. This TCR derives from a man in his fifties or sixties with biphenotypic leukemia. Some clones in this sample may be carry-over from other donors' samples. This rearrangement joins TRBV7-8 to TRBJ1-1; D is ambiguous. DNA of the CDR3: TGTGCCAGCAGCTTAGGGGGATCTGAAGCTTTCTTT. This encodes CASSLGGSEAFF.